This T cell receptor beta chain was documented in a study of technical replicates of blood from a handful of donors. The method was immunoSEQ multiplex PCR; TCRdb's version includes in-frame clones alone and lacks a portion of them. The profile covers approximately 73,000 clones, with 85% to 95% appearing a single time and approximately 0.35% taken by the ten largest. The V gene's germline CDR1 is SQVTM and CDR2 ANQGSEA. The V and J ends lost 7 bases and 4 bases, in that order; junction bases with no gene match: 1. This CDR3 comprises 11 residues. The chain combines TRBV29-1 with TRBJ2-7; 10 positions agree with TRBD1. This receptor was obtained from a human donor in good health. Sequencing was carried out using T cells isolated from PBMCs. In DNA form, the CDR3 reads TGCAGCGGACAGGGGGCTTACGAGCAGTACTTC. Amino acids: CSGQGAYEQYF.